One and the same sample provided the 21 T cell receptor beta chains below, sequenced in a study of blood T cell repertoires in COVID-19 (dated by TCRdb to about 2020). To prepare the library, the immunoSEQ multiplex PCR assay was applied. In TCRdb, the immuneACCESS table is reduced to in-frame sequences with V and J assigned. These tables do not hold every clone; where another copy was compared, an unresolved V gene accounts for under half, and the others remain unexplained. The sample profile shows 260,000 or so clones; 88% of them were found once. Jointly, the top ten make up roughly 9% of the sample. The sequencing input was peripheral blood. The receptors here all came from a young man with active or convalescent COVID-19.

The rearrangement joins TRBV10-3 to TRBJ2-1; 10 bases align to TRBD1. The germline gives CDR1 ENHRY, CDR2 SYGVKD. The J segment lost 5 bases and the V segment lost 0 bases, leaving 4 bases of the junction unmatched. The CDR3 sequence is 16 residues long. DNA for the CDR3: TGTGCCATCAGTGAGTCGGACAGGGGGAGAGACAATGAGCAGTTCTTC. It translates to CAISESDRGRDNEQFF.

The chain is built from TRBV5-1 and TRBJ1-3; no definite D call. Trimming pared 0 bases from V and 0 bases from J, leaving 10 bases between. The CDR3 has 16 residues. Germline CDR1 SGHRS, CDR2 YFSETQ. The CDR3 loop reads CASSLADILSGNTIYF. The CDR3 bases are TGCGCCAGCAGCTTGGCCGACATACTCTCTGGAAACACCATATATTTT.

The chain is built from TRBV5-4 and TRBJ1-3; the D is unclear. Trimming removed 5 bases at V and 4 bases at J, with 4 bases between. The V gene's germline CDR1 is SGHNT and CDR2 YYREEE (reference sequence). The CDR3 sequence is 11 residues long. CDR3 amino acids: CASSQGNTIYF. Written as DNA, the CDR3 is TGTGCCAGCAGTCAGGGAAACACCATATATTTT.

This chain joins TRBV7-8 and TRBJ2-1; tentatively, D is TRBD1 (6 bases). This CDR3 region has 14 residues. With 7 bases removed from V and 3 bases from J, the gap between germline ends came to 13 bases. Per the germline V gene, CDR1 is SGHVS and CDR2 is FQNEAQ. The CDR3 sequence is CASTRQELYNEQFF. The CDR3 DNA reads TGTGCCAGCACCAGACAGGAGCTCTACAATGAGCAGTTCTTC.

The CDR3 sequence: CASSLLAGADTQYF. CDR3 nucleotides: TGTGCCAGCAGCTTACTGGCAGGGGCCGATACGCAGTATTTT. The V gene is TRBV7-3, the J gene TRBJ2-3; D perhaps matches TRBD1 (6 bases). The germline CDR1 and CDR2 sequences are SGHTA and FQGTGA. Trimming removed 2 bases from V and 6 bases from J, with 12 bases in between. The CDR3 consists of 14 residues.

The gene calls are TRBV7-9 and TRBJ2-1; D is unresolved. The V gene's germline CDR1 is SEHNR and CDR2 FQNEAQ (reference sequence). The CDR3 is 13 amino acids. The V and J ends lost 6 bases and 2 bases respectively, with 8 bases between them. CDR3 amino acids: CASSSTPYNEQFF. CDR3 nucleotide sequence: TGTGCCAGCAGTTCGACACCCTACAATGAGCAGTTCTTC.

Points on this clone: The junction shows a germline mismatch at one end, possibly a read error. V usage is TRBV14 and J usage is TRBJ2-7, with 10 bases fitting TRBD2. The CDR3 is 15 amino acids. Per the germline V gene, CDR1 is SGHDN and CDR2 is FVKESK. This chain's CDR3 is CASNQLAGPPYEQYF. The CDR3, as DNA: TGTGCCAGCAACCAACTAGCGGGGCCCCCCTACGAGCAGTACTTC.

The chain recombines TRBV13 with TRBJ1-1; TRBD1 agrees at 7 bases. Looked up from germline, CDR1 is PRHDT and CDR2 is FYEKMQ (reference sequence). The CDR3 totals 14 residues. With 0 bases clipped from V and 10 bases from J, the junction kept 8 bases outside the gene matches. The CDR3 DNA reads TGTGCCAGCAGCTTAGGGGGGCAGGGGGTCTCAGCTTTCTTT. This translates into CASSLGGQGVSAFF. The full variable domain, its missing parts supplied by reference TRBV13 and TRBJ1-1, is AAGVIQSPRHLIKEKRETATLKCYPIPRHDTVYWYQQGPGQDPQFLISFYEKMQSDKGSIPDRFSAQQFSDYHSELNMSSLELGDSALYFCASSLGGQGVSAFFGQGTRLTVV.

This clone appeared once. The CDR3 coding sequence is TGTGCCAGCAGTAGGGAGGGGTATTCTAGAAAACTGTTTTTT. Translated: CASSREGYSRKLFF. This sequence joins TRBV28 and TRBJ1-4, with a tentative D call TRBD1 (5 bases). The CDR3 sequence is 14 residues long. Trimming stripped 5 bases from V and 10 bases from J, with 17 bases between. Germline V CDR1 and CDR2: MDHEN, SYDVKM. The complete variable domain, with remaining parts taken from reference TRBV28 and TRBJ1-4, reads DVKVTQSSRYLVKRTGEKVFLECVQDMDHENMFWYRQDPGLGLRLIYFSYDVKMKEKGDIPEGYSVSREKKERFSLILESASTNQTSMYLCASSREGYSRKLFFGSGTQLSVL.

The chain is built from TRBV19 and TRBJ1-1; 8 nucleotides match TRBD1. The CDR3 has 15 residues. Trimming removed 7 bases from V and 0 bases from J; junction bases left unmatched: 7. The germline gives CDR1 LNHDA, CDR2 SQIVND (reference sequence). Here the CDR3 DNA reads TGTGCCAGTACCGCCGGACAGGGAATGAACACTGAAGCTTTCTTT. It encodes CASTAGQGMNTEAFF.

Points on this clone: This sample also contains other DNA sequences that code for the same CDR3. The chain employs TRBV3-1 (or the pseudogene TRBV3-2) and TRBJ2-2; 10 nucleotides match TRBD1. CDR1 LGHDT and CDR2 YNNKEL come from the germline V gene (reference sequence). CDR3 length equals 18 residues. The junction had 12 bases not matched to a gene; V was cut back by 4 bases and J by 4 bases. CDR3 sequence (DNA): TGTGCCAGCAGCCGAATAAGGATAGGACAGGGGGTCACCGGGGAGCTGTTTTTT. Translating it yields CASSRIRIGQGVTGELFF.

The chain recombines TRBV27 with TRBJ2-1; weak D call: TRBD2 (5 bases). The CDR3 is 16 residues long. Trimming cost V 5 bases and J 0 bases, with 14 bases left between them. Germline CDR1 is MNHEY and CDR2 is SMNVEV (reference sequence). The CDR3 region is CASSPPEAASYNEQFF. In DNA form, the CDR3 reads TGTGCCAGCAGTCCGCCGGAGGCGGCCTCCTACAATGAGCAGTTCTTC.

The chain links TRBV10-1 to TRBJ2-3; 14 bases map to TRBD2. V gave up 3 bases and J gave up 1 base; unmatched junction bases: 6. Germline values: CDR1 WNHNN, CDR2 SYGVQD (reference sequence). The CDR3 loop spans 18 amino acids. CDR3 loop: CASSDTGTSGGRTDTQYF. In nucleotides, the CDR3 is TGCGCCAGCAGTGACACCGGGACTAGCGGGGGACGCACAGATACGCAGTATTTT.

The chain employs TRBV3-1 (or the pseudogene TRBV3-2) and TRBJ2-7; 10 bases align to TRBD1. The V gene's germline CDR1 is LGHDT and CDR2 YNNKEL (reference sequence). V shed 0 bases, J shed 5 bases, and the junction held 10 bases outside the gene matches. This CDR3 is built from 17 residues. In DNA, the CDR3 is TGTGCCAGCAGCCAAGATGAGATGGGACAGGGGTGGGACGAGCAGTACTTC. Encoded protein: CASSQDEMGQGWDEQYF.

The rearrangement uses TRBV9 and TRBJ1-3; 9 bases agree with TRBD1. V lost 3 bases to trimming and J lost 0 bases; unmatched junction nucleotides: 16. The CDR3 length is 20 residues. Per germline, CDR1 SGDLS and CDR2 YYNGEE. The CDR3 region is CASSAGGGQGYSYSGNTIYF. CDR3 bases: TGTGCCAGCAGCGCCGGCGGAGGACAGGGGTACTCCTACTCTGGAAACACCATATATTTT.

This chain connects TRBV6-1 to TRBJ2-1; D remains unclear. Trimming removed 1 base at V and 3 bases at J, with 7 bases between. The CDR3 is 14 residues long. Per the germline V gene, CDR1 is MNHNS and CDR2 is SASEGT. Written as DNA, the CDR3 is TGTGCCAGCAGTGAAGTAGAGGTCTACAATGAGCAGTTCTTC. As protein: CASSEVEVYNEQFF.

This rearrangement joins TRBV19 to TRBJ2-6; 7 bases align to TRBD2. J lost 2 bases, V lost 3 bases, and 7 bases had no gene match. Germline assignment: CDR1 LNHDA and CDR2 SQIVND (reference sequence). The CDR3 consists of 17 residues. The CDR3: CASSIDKGRAGANVLTF. For the CDR3, the DNA is TGTGCCAGTAGTATTGATAAAGGGAGGGCTGGGGCCAACGTCCTGACTTTC.

The rearrangement uses TRBV2 and TRBJ2-7; D gene unclear. The V and J ends lost 4 bases and 6 bases respectively, with 7 bases between them. Germline-derived CDR1 and CDR2 are SNHLY and FYNNEI. This CDR3 contains 11 residues. CDR3 sequence (DNA): TGTGCCAGCAGTGCAGGTGGCGAGCAGTACTTC. Encoded protein: CASSAGGEQYF.

CDR3 protein: CASSELTGRNSPLHF. The CDR3 DNA sequence: TGTGCCAGCAGTGAACTGACAGGGCGGAATTCACCCCTCCACTTT. The gene calls are TRBV6-1 and TRBJ1-6; 7 nucleotides line up with TRBD1. This CDR3 is 15 amino acids long. V was pared by 2 bases and J by 7 bases, with 5 bases of the junction left unmatched. Per germline, CDR1 MNHNS and CDR2 SASEGT.

This clone was counted between two and nine times. The chain uses TRBV10-3 and TRBJ2-1, with 14 bases matching TRBD2. The CDR3 has 18 residues. V lost 7 bases, J lost 1 base, and 9 bases stayed unmatched. Germline CDR1 reads ENHRY; CDR2 reads SYGVKD. CDR3 sequence: CAIKEGLAGGLSYNEQFF. The CDR3 nucleotides read TGTGCCATCAAAGAAGGACTAGCGGGGGGCCTATCCTACAATGAGCAGTTCTTC.

This chain connects TRBV15 to TRBJ2-7; TRBD1 is a possible D gene (5 bases). Trimming took off 4 bases at V and 3 bases at J, with 13 bases between the two ends. Germline CDR1 reads LNHNV; CDR2 reads YYDKDF (reference sequence). The CDR3 has 14 amino acids. The chain's CDR3 is CATSTSDSYYEQYF. The CDR3 DNA follows: TGTGCCACCAGCACAAGCGACAGTTACTACGAGCAGTACTTC.